This TCR beta chain was identified during a study of cytomegalovirus exposure and HLA in healthy donors. Remarks on this clone: Its antigen remains unknown. This CDR3 is also generated by other DNA sequences in the sample.

This PCR relied on a set of 60 Vbeta primers and 13 Jbeta primers. Profiling relied on immunoSEQ multiplex PCR, and the TCRdb table lists in-frame clones only, not all of them. The table gives about 100,000 clones; the top ten clones make up 0.55% to 0.6% of it. Whole-study findings and limits: Relative to equally common others, HLA-associated TCR beta chains showed greater clonal expansion in a later analysis. TCR beta V- and J-gene trimming was later associated with a missense DCLRE1C variant. In a later analysis, an Asian-associated ancestry cluster reportedly showed fewer N-insertions than the 666-donor mean. DRB1 had the most TCR associations and HLA-C the fewest, a later analysis found, with rates varying by HLA locus.

This clonotype was sampled from a man in his forties or fifties in good health and CMV-seronegative. Source material: PBMCs.

This chain's CDR3 is CASSLVGGSGNTIYF. CDR3 DNA sequence: TGTGCCAGCAGCTTAGTTGGAGGCTCTGGAAACACCATATATTTT. The V gene is TRBV7-8, the J gene TRBJ1-3; no firm D call. This CDR3 region has 15 residues. Per the germline V gene, CDR1 is SGHVS and CDR2 is FQNEAQ. V was clipped by 1 base and J by 0 bases, with 7 bases between them.